The 25 T cell receptor beta chains given below trace back to one sample, sequenced in a study of CD8 T cells in Susac syndrome. The RNA input was roughly 0.45 to 1 ug, and it was reverse transcribed with random hexamers. Via MiXCR, TCRdb re-called the immunoSEQ multiplex PCR reads, giving one row per CDR3 protein. The table shows around 200,000 distinct CDR3 sequences, with just under 95% occurring only once. The sequenced material came from CD4+ T cells from PBMCs. These receptors all stem from a human donor with multiple sclerosis.

This sequence joins TRBV13 and TRBJ2-7, with 7 nucleotides matching TRBD2. The CDR3 is made up of 15 amino acids. V lost 2 bases and J lost 7; bases outside the gene matches: 11. The germline gives CDR1 PRHDT, CDR2 FYEKMQ (reference sequence). CDR3 DNA sequence: TGTGCCAGCAGCTTATCCCTTACGGGGGGTCGTGAGCAGTACTTC. This encodes CASSLSLTGGREQYF. Supplemented by reference TRBV13 and TRBJ2-7, the full variable domain reads AAGVIQSPRHLIKEKRETATLKCYPIPRHDTVYWYQQGPGQDPQFLISFYEKMQSDKGSIPDRFSAQQFSDYHSELNMSSLELGDSALYFCASSLSLTGGREQYFGPGTRLTVT.

The chain uses TRBV20-1 and TRBJ1-5; perhaps TRBD1 as D (5 bases). Between the trimmed V and J ends, which lost 5 bases and 3 bases, there was a span of 11 bases. CDR3 size: 13 residues. CDR1 is DFQATT and CDR2 is SNEGSKA in the germline V gene (reference sequence). CDR3 sequence (DNA): TGCAGTGCTGTTCGGGGGGACAATCAGCCCCAGCATTTT. Amino acid sequence: CSAVRGDNQPQHF.

V gene TRBV6-5 combines with J gene TRBJ2-5; 9 nucleotides line up with TRBD1. Trimming at V came to 6 bases and at J to 5 bases, leaving 10 bases not matched to a gene. The length of the CDR3 is 15 residues. Germline V gene sequence: CDR1 MNHEY, CDR2 SVGAGI. The CDR3 region is CASSSRDRVRETQYF. CDR3 sequence (DNA): TGTGCCAGCAGCTCCCGGGACAGGGTGCGCGAGACCCAGTACTTC.

Here the CDR3 DNA reads TGCAGCGTTGAAGAGGTAGCACAGTACTTC. This codes for CSVEEVAQYF. The genes are TRBV29-1 and TRBJ2-5; D unclear. Trimming took off 0 bases at V and 11 bases at J, with 7 bases between the two ends. The CDR3 has 10 amino acids. Germline V CDR1 and CDR2: SQVTM, ANQGSEA.

The V gene is TRBV5-6, the J gene TRBJ1-6; D gene ambiguous. The V gene's germline CDR1 is SGHDT and CDR2 YYEEEE. The CDR3 runs to 18 residues. The V gene lost 0 bases and the J gene lost 8 bases, with 21 bases spanning the gap. The CDR3 reads CASSLGPPLGINDSPLHF. CDR3 nucleotide sequence: TGTGCCAGCAGCTTGGGGCCTCCTCTTGGGATTAATGATTCACCCCTCCACTTT.

CDR3 DNA: TGTGCCAGCAGTTACTCCCCGACTAGCGGGCTATACAATGAGCAGTTCTTC. Its protein product is CASSYSPTSGLYNEQFF. V gene TRBV6-5 combines with J gene TRBJ2-1; 10 nucleotides line up with TRBD2. V was clipped by 0 bases and J by 4 bases; unmatched bases: 6. The CDR3 contains 17 residues. Germline CDR1 reads MNHEY; CDR2 reads SVGAGI.

V and J are TRBV30 and TRBJ2-5, with 8 positions matching TRBD1. The ends lost 0 bases at V and 3 bases at J; junction bases unmatched: 6. Looked up from germline, CDR1 is GTSNPN and CDR2 is SVGIG (reference sequence). The CDR3 extends over 15 amino acids. The CDR3, as DNA: TGTGCCTGGAGTGTTCCCCGGACAGGGAAAGAGACCCAGTACTTC. The encoded protein is CAWSVPRTGKETQYF.

Notes on this clonotype: At one of its ends the junction is not consistent with the germline gene, which may arise from a read error. The gene calls are TRBV30 and TRBJ2-7; D unresolved. The CDR3 contains 11 residues. Germline CDR1 and CDR2: GTSNPN and SVGIG (reference sequence). The CDR3 coding sequence is TGTGCCTGGAGTGGGGGTCCCCGCGTGTGTTTC. It encodes CAWSGGPRVCF.

The chain combines TRBV6-5 with TRBJ2-7, with a weak D call TRBD1 (6 bases). Trimming pared 6 bases from V and 0 bases from J, leaving 15 bases between. CDR1 is MNHEY, CDR2 SVGAGI, per germline. The CDR3 loop spans 15 amino acids. Written as DNA, the CDR3 is TGTGCCAGCAGGTCCGAGGGGGTCCTCTCCTACGAGCAGTACTTC. Protein sequence: CASRSEGVLSYEQYF.

The chain uses TRBV29-1 and TRBJ2-5, with D perhaps matching TRBD1 (5 bases). V was clipped by 0 bases and J by 9 bases, with 14 bases between them. This CDR3 region has 13 residues. The V gene's germline CDR1 is SQVTM and CDR2 ANQGSEA. The CDR3 reads CSVEDYIIGAQYF. The CDR3 bases are TGCAGCGTTGAAGATTATATTATAGGGGCCCAGTACTTC.

This chain links TRBV3-1 with TRBJ2-2; no definite D call. From germline, CDR1 is LGHDT and CDR2 YNNKEL (reference sequence). The CDR3 runs to 13 residues. V was shortened by 1 base and J by 3 bases, with 3 bases between the two germline ends. The CDR3: CASSQAYTGELFF. The DNA for the CDR3 is TGTGCCAGCAGCCAAGCTTACACCGGGGAGCTGTTTTTT.

This rearrangement joins TRBV25-1 to TRBJ1-2, with 8 positions matching TRBD1. CDR1 and CDR2 (germline): MGHDK, SYGVNS. The CDR3 loop spans 13 amino acids. With V trimmed by 11 bases and J by 7 bases, 12 bases remained unmatched. For the CDR3, the DNA is TGTGCCGCCTCCCCGACAGGGGCGGGTGGCTACACCTTC. This encodes CAASPTGAGGYTF.

CDR3 nucleotide sequence: TGTGCCATCAGTGACATGCAGGACGCGGGGGGCTACACCTTC. It codes for CAISDMQDAGGYTF. V is TRBV10-3 and J is TRBJ1-2, with D hard to call. Trimming took off 3 bases at V and 8 bases at J, with 16 bases between the two ends. Germline V gene data show CDR1 as ENHRY and CDR2 as SYGVKD. The CDR3 consists of 14 residues.

In its sample, this clonotype was seen once. The gene calls are TRBV20-1 and TRBJ1-1; 8 nucleotides agree with TRBD1. The CDR3 length is 13 residues. J lost 0 bases, V lost 7 bases, and 4 bases had no gene match. CDR1 and CDR2 (germline): DFQATT, SNEGSKA (reference sequence). CDR3 sequence (DNA): TGCAGTGTTCAGGGGGCGATGAACACTGAAGCTTTCTTT. This sequence encodes CSVQGAMNTEAFF.

V gene TRBV2 combines with J gene TRBJ1-2; D might be TRBD1 (6 bases). V was clipped by 3 bases and J by 3 bases, with 11 bases between them. CDR3 length: 14 residues. Germline-derived CDR1 and CDR2 are SNHLY and FYNNEI. CDR3 sequence: CASSDWSGDYGYTF. The CDR3 DNA follows: TGTGCCAGCAGTGATTGGTCAGGGGACTATGGCTACACCTTC.

The chain couples TRBV12-3 or TRBV12-4 to TRBJ2-2; D not resolved. Trimming stripped 2 bases from V and 6 bases from J, with 13 bases between. CDR3 length: 15 residues. DNA for the CDR3: TGTGCCAGCAGTTTATGGGCCCTGGATCCCGGGGAGCTGTTTTTT. Its protein product is CASSLWALDPGELFF.

The rearrangement joins TRBV2 to TRBJ2-3, with D unclear. The CDR3 consists of 13 residues. Trimming took 3 bases from V and 6 from J, leaving 10 bases between them. The germline V gene encodes CDR1 SNHLY and CDR2 FYNNEI. The CDR3, as DNA: TGTGCCAGCAGTGAGCTAATGGGGGATACGCAGTATTTT. Translated, it gives CASSELMGDTQYF.

This chain joins TRBV20-1 and TRBJ1-5; D remains unclear. CDR1 is DFQATT and CDR2 is SNEGSKA in the germline V gene (reference sequence). The CDR3 loop spans 12 amino acids. The V end was cut by 4 bases, the J end by 7 bases, with 11 bases between. This CDR3 is CSAKRKSQPQHF. In DNA form, the CDR3 reads TGCAGTGCTAAACGGAAATCCCAGCCCCAGCATTTT.

This clonotype appeared a single time. The chain employs TRBV5-1 and TRBJ2-1; a weak D match, TRBD1 (5 bases). CDR1 and CDR2 from the germline V gene are SGHRS and YFSETQ. Trimming pared 4 bases from V and 4 bases from J, leaving 12 bases between. The CDR3 is 14 amino acids. CDR3: CASSQDSLYNEQFF. The CDR3 bases are TGCGCCAGCAGCCAAGACAGCCTATACAATGAGCAGTTCTTC. Full variable domain (missing parts from reference TRBV5-1 and TRBJ2-1): KAGVTQTPRYLIKTRGQQVTLSCSPISGHRSVSWYQQTPGQGLQFLFEYFSETQRNKGNFPGRFSGRQFSNSRSEMNVSTLELGDSALYLCASSQDSLYNEQFFGPGTRLTVL.

This clonotype showed up just once. The V gene is TRBV11-2, the J gene TRBJ2-7; D possibly corresponds to TRBD1 (6 bases). V was shortened by 5 bases and J by 3 bases, with 11 bases between the two germline ends. CDR3 size: 13 residues. Germline V gives CDR1 SGHAT, CDR2 FQNNGV. CDR3 loop: CASSLDSVYEQYV. The DNA of the CDR3 is TGTGCCAGCAGCCTGGACAGTGTCTACGAGCAGTACGTC.

This sequence joins TRBV3-1 and TRBJ1-2, with D hard to call. Germline V gene sequence: CDR1 LGHDT, CDR2 YNNKEL (reference sequence). The CDR3 loop spans 13 amino acids. Trimming cost V 0 bases and J 2 bases, with 4 bases left between them. CDR3 sequence (DNA): TGTGCCAGCAGCCAAGAGGCCAACTATGGCTACACCTTC. Encoded protein: CASSQEANYGYTF.

This chain links TRBV20-1 with TRBJ2-1, with D possibly being TRBD2 (5 bases). Germline V CDR1 and CDR2: DFQATT, SNEGSKA (reference sequence). V shed 6 bases and J shed 13 bases, with 22 bases lying between them. The CDR3 covers 13 residues. CDR3 bases: TGCAGTGCGCGTCTAGCTGGGCTTTTGACACAGTTCTTC. Its protein product is CSARLAGLLTQFF.

This chain links TRBV12-3 or TRBV12-4 with TRBJ2-7; 8 bases agree with TRBD1. The junction had 7 bases not matched to a gene; V was cut back by 6 bases and J by 6 bases. This CDR3 is 13 amino acids long. In nucleotides, the CDR3 is TGTGCCAGCAGCCGACAGGGGTCGGGCGAGCAGTACTTC. Residues: CASSRQGSGEQYF.

The chain recombines TRBV19 with TRBJ2-7, with 7 bases matching TRBD1. V shed 8 bases, J shed 6 bases, and the junction held 4 bases outside the gene matches. The CDR3 consists of 11 residues. From germline, CDR1 is LNHDA and CDR2 SQIVND (reference sequence). The CDR3 nucleotides are TGTGCCAGTGGAACAGGGGCCGAGCAGTACTTC. It specifies CASGTGAEQYF.

The genes are TRBV20-1 and TRBJ1-1; D is unresolved. Germline V gene sequence: CDR1 DFQATT, CDR2 SNEGSKA (reference sequence). The CDR3 is 12 amino acids. V was clipped by 8 bases and J by 2 bases, with 12 bases between them. This CDR3 reads CSRIIINTEAFF. In DNA form, the CDR3 reads TGCAGTCGGATTATTATAAACACTGAAGCTTTCTTT.